The rows below give T cell receptor beta chains drawn from one sample of a study of vaccination effects on CD4 cells after COVID-19. The assay was immunoSEQ multiplex PCR, and TCRdb's table has in-frame clones only and misses some. In the table there are 25,000 to 35,000 clones, roughly 70% of which are singletons. Their specific antigens are unknown. Sequenced material: CD4+ T cells from PBMCs cultured without peptide, taken before COVID-19 vaccination. The receptors were gathered from a human donor who received a COVID-19 vaccine. Each CDR3 is given with its conserved first and last residue. The D gene is left open where the match is weak.

d_call j_call v_call cdr3_aa
TRBD2 TRBJ2-7 TRBV20-1 CSASRAGGSYEQYF
TRBD1 TRBJ2-7 TRBV3-1/TRBV3-2 CASSQLPQGAGKKQYF
TRBD1 TRBJ2-1 TRBV24-1 CATGTGNEQFF
- TRBJ2-3 TRBV7-9 CASRAGRGGVTDTQYF
- TRBJ1-2 TRBV19 CASMQDKGVGVYTF
- TRBJ2-7 TRBV4-1 CASSQVGRSRYEQYF
- TRBJ2-1 TRBV6-5 CASSRVDSGNHEQFF
- TRBJ2-5 TRBV5-6 CASSLVGPKETQYF
- TRBJ2-7 TRBV24-1 CATSRGGESSYEQYF
- TRBJ1-5 TRBV2 CASTLGGVSNQPQHF
- TRBJ1-5 TRBV3-1/TRBV3-2 CASSQDPIRPQHF
- TRBJ1-1 TRBV6-5 CASTLDGNTEAFF
- TRBJ1-1 TRBV12-1 CASNTTGQNTEAFF
- TRBJ1-1 TRBV6-5 CASHRTGLTEAFF
TRBD2 TRBJ2-3 TRBV10-3 CAISETSGTSTDTQYF
- TRBJ2-1 TRBV3-1/TRBV3-2 CASSLSFEQFF
TRBD1 TRBJ2-7 TRBV5-8 CASSPVDRANQGQYF
- TRBJ1-3 TRBV5-4 CASSLVGSGNTIYF
TRBD2 TRBJ2-7 TRBV5-1 CASSLAPPGLADYEQYF
TRBD2 TRBJ2-1 TRBV6-4 CASKVEAGGAYNEQFF
TRBD2 TRBJ2-1 TRBV5-6 CASSLFGSGSYYEQFF
- TRBJ1-3 TRBV3-1/TRBV3-2 CASSQDGVALSGNTIYF
- TRBJ1-2 TRBV19 CASSIVSTAANYGYTF
TRBD2 TRBJ2-3 TRBV6-4 CASSQIAGSTDTQYF
- TRBJ2-7 TRBV10-1 CASSDRAYEQYF
TRBD1 TRBJ2-3 TRBV29-1 CSATGQITDTQYF
- TRBJ1-4 TRBV11-2 CASSLEYRLLATNEKLFF
TRBD1 TRBJ2-3 TRBV11-3 CASSLSQGAVDTQYF
TRBD2 TRBJ2-7 TRBV5-1 CASSFHSGSSYEQYF
- TRBJ1-1 TRBV12-3/TRBV12-4 CASSLAVTEAFF
- TRBJ2-1 TRBV5-1 CASSLVGGTGNEQFF
- TRBJ2-2 TRBV10-1 CASSRVSTGELFF
TRBD1 TRBJ2-5 TRBV6-5 CASSYSISRTGETQYF
- TRBJ1-2 TRBV10-3 CAISGNPTGGRGYTF
- TRBJ1-5 TRBV23-1 CASSQGEESNQPQHF